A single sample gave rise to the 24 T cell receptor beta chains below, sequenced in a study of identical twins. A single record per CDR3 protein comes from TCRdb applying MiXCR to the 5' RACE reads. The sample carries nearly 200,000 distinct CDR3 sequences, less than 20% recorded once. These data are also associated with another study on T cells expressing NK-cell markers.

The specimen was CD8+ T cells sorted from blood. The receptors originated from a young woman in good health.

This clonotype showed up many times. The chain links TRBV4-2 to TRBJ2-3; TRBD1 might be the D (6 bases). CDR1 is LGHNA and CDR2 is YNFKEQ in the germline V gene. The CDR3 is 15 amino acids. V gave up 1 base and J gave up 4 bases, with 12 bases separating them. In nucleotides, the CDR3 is TGTGCCAGCAGCCAAGCCCGAGGACAGCCAGATACGCAGTATTTT. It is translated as CASSQARGQPDTQYF.

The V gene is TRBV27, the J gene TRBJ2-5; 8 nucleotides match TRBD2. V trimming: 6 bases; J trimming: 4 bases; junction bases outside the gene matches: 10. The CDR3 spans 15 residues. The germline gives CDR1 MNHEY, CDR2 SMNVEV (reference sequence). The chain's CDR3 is CASSDGGASVETQYF. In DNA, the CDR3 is TGTGCCAGCAGCGACGGGGGGGCTTCTGTAGAGACCCAGTACTTC.

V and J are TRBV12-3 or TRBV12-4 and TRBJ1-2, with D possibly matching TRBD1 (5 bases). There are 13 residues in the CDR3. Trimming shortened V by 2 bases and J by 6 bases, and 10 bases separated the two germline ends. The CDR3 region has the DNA TGTGCCAGCAGTTTATCAGGGTTTGATGGCTACACCTTC. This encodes CASSLSGFDGYTF.

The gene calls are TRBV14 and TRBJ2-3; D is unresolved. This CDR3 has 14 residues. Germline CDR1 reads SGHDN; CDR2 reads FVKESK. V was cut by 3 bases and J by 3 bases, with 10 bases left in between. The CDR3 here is CASSQVTPTDTQYF. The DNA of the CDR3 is TGTGCCAGCAGCCAGGTGACACCGACAGATACGCAGTATTTT.

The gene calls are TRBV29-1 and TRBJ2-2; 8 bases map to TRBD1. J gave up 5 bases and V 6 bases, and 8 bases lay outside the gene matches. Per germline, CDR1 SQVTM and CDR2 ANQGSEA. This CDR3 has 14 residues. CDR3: CSVEQGARTGELFF. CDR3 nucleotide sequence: TGCAGCGTCGAGCAGGGGGCGCGGACCGGGGAGCTGTTTTTT.

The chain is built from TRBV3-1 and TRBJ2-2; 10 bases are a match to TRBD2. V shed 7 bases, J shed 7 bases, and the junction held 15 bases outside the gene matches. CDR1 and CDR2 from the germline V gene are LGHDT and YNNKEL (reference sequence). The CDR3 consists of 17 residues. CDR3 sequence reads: CASTPEPGLAMRGELFF. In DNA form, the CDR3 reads TGTGCCAGCACCCCTGAACCGGGACTAGCGATGCGCGGGGAGCTGTTTTTT.

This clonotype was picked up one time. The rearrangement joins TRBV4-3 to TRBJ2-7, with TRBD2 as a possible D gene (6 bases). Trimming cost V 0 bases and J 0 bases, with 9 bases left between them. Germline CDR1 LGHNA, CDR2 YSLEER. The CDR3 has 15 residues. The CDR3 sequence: CASSQEAGSSYEQYF. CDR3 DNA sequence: TGCGCCAGCAGCCAAGAGGCGGGGTCCTCCTACGAGCAGTACTTC.

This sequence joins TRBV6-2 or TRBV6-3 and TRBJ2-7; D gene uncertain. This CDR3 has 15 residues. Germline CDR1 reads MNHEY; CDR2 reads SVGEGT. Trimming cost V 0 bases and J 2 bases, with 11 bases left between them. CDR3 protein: CASSYSSIATYEQYF. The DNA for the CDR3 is TGTGCCAGCAGTTACTCGTCAATTGCCACCTACGAGCAGTACTTC.

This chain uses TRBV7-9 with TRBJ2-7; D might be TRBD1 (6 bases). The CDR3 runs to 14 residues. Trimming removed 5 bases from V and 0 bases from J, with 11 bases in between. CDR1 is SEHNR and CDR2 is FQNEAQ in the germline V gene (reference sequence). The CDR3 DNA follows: TGTGCCAGCAGCCAGGGGCCGCGCTCCTACGAGCAGTACTTC. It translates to CASSQGPRSYEQYF.

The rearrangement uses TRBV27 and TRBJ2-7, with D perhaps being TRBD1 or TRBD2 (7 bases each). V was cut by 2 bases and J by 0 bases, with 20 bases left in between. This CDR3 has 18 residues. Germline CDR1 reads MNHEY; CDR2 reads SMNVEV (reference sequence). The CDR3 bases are TGTGCCAGCAGTTTAATTGACAGGGAGGGGGTGATCTCCTACGAGCAGTACTTC. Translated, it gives CASSLIDREGVISYEQYF.

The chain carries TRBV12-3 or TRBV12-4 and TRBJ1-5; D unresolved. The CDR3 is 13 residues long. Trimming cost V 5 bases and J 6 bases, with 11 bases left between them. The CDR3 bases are TGTGCCAGCAGTCCCGCCACGGGTCAGCCCCAGCATTTT. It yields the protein CASSPATGQPQHF.

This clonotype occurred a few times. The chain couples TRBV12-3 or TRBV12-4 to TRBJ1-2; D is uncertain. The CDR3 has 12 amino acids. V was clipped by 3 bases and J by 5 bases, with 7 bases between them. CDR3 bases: TGTGCCAGCAGTTTTACGGGATATGGCTACACCTTC. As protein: CASSFTGYGYTF.

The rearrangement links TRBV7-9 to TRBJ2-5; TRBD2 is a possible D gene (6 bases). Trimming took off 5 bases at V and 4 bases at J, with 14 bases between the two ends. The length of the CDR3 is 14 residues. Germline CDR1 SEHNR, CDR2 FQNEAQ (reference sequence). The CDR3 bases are TGTGCCAGCAGCCTGACGGGAGTGGCAGAGACCCAGTACTTC. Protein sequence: CASSLTGVAETQYF.

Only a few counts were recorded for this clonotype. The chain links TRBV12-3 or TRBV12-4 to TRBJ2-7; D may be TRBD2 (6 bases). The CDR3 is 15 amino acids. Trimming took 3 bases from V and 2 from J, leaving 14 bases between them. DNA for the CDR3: TGTGCCAGCAGTTTCGGGGGACCCTCTACCTACGAGCAGTACTTC. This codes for CASSFGGPSTYEQYF.

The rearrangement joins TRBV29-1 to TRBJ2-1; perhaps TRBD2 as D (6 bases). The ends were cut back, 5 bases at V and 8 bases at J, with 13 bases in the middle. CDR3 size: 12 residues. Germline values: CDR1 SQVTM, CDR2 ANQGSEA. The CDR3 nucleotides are TGCAGCGTTCCGTGGGGGGTCGATGAGCAGTTCTTC. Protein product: CSVPWGVDEQFF.

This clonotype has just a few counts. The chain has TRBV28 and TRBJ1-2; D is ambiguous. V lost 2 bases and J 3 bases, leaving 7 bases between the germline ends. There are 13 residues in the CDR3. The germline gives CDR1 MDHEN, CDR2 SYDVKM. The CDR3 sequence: CASSLQAYYGYTF. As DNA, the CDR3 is TGTGCCAGCAGTTTACAGGCATACTATGGCTACACCTTC.

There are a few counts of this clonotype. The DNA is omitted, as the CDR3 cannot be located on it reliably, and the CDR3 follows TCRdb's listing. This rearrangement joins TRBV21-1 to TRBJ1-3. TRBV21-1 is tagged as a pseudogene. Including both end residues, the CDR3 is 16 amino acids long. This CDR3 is CASSNHPFGSGNTIYF.

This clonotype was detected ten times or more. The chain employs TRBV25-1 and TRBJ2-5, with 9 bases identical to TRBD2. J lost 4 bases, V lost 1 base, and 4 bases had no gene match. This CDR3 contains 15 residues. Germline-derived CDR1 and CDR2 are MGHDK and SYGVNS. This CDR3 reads CASSESGLALETQYF. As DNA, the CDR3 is TGTGCCAGCAGTGAATCAGGACTAGCGCTAGAGACCCAGTACTTC.

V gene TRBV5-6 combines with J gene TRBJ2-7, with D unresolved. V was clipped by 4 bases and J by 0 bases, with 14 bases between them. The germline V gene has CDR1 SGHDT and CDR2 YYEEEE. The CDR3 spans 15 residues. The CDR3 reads CASSPDPASSYEQYF. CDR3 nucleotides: TGTGCCAGCAGCCCCGACCCAGCAAGCTCCTACGAGCAGTACTTC.

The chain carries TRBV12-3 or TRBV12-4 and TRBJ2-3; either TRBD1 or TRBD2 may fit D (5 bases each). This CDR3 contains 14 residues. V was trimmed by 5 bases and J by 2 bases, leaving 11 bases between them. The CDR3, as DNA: TGTGCCAGCAGTCCCGGGACGGTCACAGATACGCAGTATTTT. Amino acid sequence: CASSPGTVTDTQYF.

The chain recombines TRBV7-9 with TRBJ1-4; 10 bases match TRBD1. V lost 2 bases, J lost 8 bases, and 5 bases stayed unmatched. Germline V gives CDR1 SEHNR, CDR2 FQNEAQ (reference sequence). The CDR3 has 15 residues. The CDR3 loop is CASSLSGTGEEKLFF. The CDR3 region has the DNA TGTGCCAGCAGCTTAAGCGGGACAGGGGAGGAAAAACTGTTTTTT.

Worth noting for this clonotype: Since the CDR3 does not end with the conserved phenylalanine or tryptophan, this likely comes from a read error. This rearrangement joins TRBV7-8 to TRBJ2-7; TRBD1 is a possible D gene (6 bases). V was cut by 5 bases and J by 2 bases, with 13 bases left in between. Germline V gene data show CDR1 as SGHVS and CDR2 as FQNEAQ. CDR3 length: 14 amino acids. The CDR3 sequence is CASSIQGSPYEQYY. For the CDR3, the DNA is TGTGCCAGCAGCATCCAGGGGTCCCCCTACGAGCAGTACTAC.

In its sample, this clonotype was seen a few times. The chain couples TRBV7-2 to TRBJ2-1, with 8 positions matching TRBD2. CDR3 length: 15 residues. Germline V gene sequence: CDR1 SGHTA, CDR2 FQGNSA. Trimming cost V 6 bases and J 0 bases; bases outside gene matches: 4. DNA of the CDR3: TGTGCCAGCAGGGAGCGGGGGAGCTCCTACAATGAGCAGTTCTTC. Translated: CASRERGSSYNEQFF.

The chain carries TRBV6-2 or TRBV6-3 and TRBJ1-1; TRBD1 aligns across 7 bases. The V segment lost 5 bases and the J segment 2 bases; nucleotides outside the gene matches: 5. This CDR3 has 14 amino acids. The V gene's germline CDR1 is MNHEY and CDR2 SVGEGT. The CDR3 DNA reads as TGTGCCAGCAGTCTGGACAGGCGAAACACTGAAGCTTTCTTT. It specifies CASSLDRRNTEAFF.